This T cell receptor (beta chain) was found in a study of cytomegalovirus exposure and HLA in healthy donors. Study background: As an earlier analysis found, roughly 180 million T cells yielded about 120 million unique TCR beta sequences.

Study-wide results and limits: A cluster of highly shared sequence variants was likely a sequencing artifact.

About this clone: Its antigen is as yet unknown.

In the PCR, 60 Vbeta and 13 Jbeta primers were used. Clones were read by immunoSEQ multiplex PCR, and TCRdb kept only the in-frame ones, dropping some. Found here are 180,000 or so clones, around 80% of them singletons; the top ten hold roughly 3.5%. Sequenced input: PBMCs. The sequence was obtained from a woman aged 55-69 years in good health and CMV-seropositive.

For the CDR3, the DNA is TGTGCCAGCAGTTTCTCGCGTAACGAGCAGTACTTC. Translation gives CASSFSRNEQYF. The genes are TRBV28 and TRBJ2-7; D gene uncertain. This CDR3 has 12 amino acids. With 3 bases removed from V and 5 bases from J, the gap between germline ends came to 8 bases. The germline V gene has CDR1 MDHEN and CDR2 SYDVKM.